The entry that follows covers one TCR beta chain sequence. Its specificity is not known. V shed 5 bases and J 5 bases; nucleotides not matched to a gene: 9. The germline gives CDR1 MNHEY, CDR2 SMNVEV (reference sequence). This CDR3 comprises 15 residues. This record comes from a study of cytomegalovirus exposure and HLA in healthy donors. Study conclusions and caveats: It was about 150 TCR beta chains that were listed as cytomegalovirus-associated. Rarity held for most TCR sequences, but there were some public TCRs that occurred in many donors. Specificity for CMV antigens was confirmed in vitro for a few of the CMV-associated chains.

The assay was immunoSEQ multiplex PCR, and TCRdb's table has in-frame clones only and misses some. The sample includes around 200,000 clones, roughly 88% of them seen just once. Separate from the roughly 670-subject first cohort, the roughly 120-subject validation cohort was the one that the donors belonged to. The clonotype comes from a woman aged 18-29 years in good health and CMV-seronegative. Sample: PBMCs. This sequence joins TRBV27 and TRBJ2-3; 8 bases agree with TRBD2. CDR3 sequence reads: CASSPPGGLVDTQYF. CDR3 bases: TGTGCCAGCAGTCCCCCGGGAGGGCTCGTAGATACGCAGTATTTT.